Each of the 11 T cell receptor beta chains below was sequenced from the same sample in a study of cytomegalovirus exposure and HLA in healthy donors. PCR primers comprised 60 Vbeta and 13 Jbeta primers. TCRdb's table, derived via immunoSEQ multiplex PCR, lists solely in-frame clones and lacks some. The top ten clones hold approximately 1.5% of a sample with about 62,000 clones, about 87% of them seen once. Sequenced sample: PBMCs. The receptors here all came from a man between 18 and 35 years old in good health and CMV-seronegative.

V gene TRBV30 combines with J gene TRBJ1-2; no clear D gene. This CDR3 spans 14 amino acids. The V and J ends lost 3 bases and 8 bases respectively, with 19 bases between them. Germline V lookup: CDR1 GTSNPN, CDR2 SVGIG (reference sequence). The CDR3 loop reads CAWRTLSVGQGYTF. The CDR3 nucleotides are TGTGCCTGGAGGACCTTGAGCGTAGGCCAAGGCTACACCTTC.

This clone occurred once. The chain is built from TRBV6-5 and TRBJ2-3; 7 bases map to TRBD1. CDR1 is MNHEY, CDR2 SVGAGI, per germline. The V gene end was trimmed by 8 bases and the J gene end by 0 bases; junction bases not matched to a gene: 5. The CDR3 covers 14 residues. The CDR3 DNA sequence: TGTGCCAGCGGGACAGTTTTTAGCACAGATACGCAGTATTTT. Translated, it gives CASGTVFSTDTQYF.

This chain connects TRBV28 to TRBJ1-1; no clear D gene. With 5 bases removed from V and 7 bases from J, the gap between germline ends came to 5 bases. The germline V gene has CDR1 MDHEN and CDR2 SYDVKM. The CDR3 covers 10 residues. CDR3 sequence reads: CASSESEAFF. CDR3 DNA sequence: TGTGCCAGCAGTGAGAGTGAAGCTTTCTTT. Variable domain in full (rest from reference TRBV28 and TRBJ1-1): DVKVTQSSRYLVKRTGEKVFLECVQDMDHENMFWYRQDPGLGLRLIYFSYDVKMKEKGDIPEGYSVSREKKERFSLILESASTNQTSMYLCASSESEAFFGQGTRLTVV.

V gene TRBV30 combines with J gene TRBJ1-2, with a possible D match to TRBD1 (5 bases). Germline-derived CDR1 and CDR2 are GTSNPN and SVGIG (reference sequence). There are 13 residues in the CDR3. V gave up 0 bases and J gave up 4 bases, with 9 bases separating them. The DNA of the CDR3 is TGTGCCTGGAGTGTATCAGGGCTCTATGGCTACACCTTC. Translated: CAWSVSGLYGYTF.

The chain joins TRBV7-6 to TRBJ2-5; weak D call: TRBD2 (7 bases). The CDR3 length is 14 residues. The V gene's germline CDR1 is SGHVS and CDR2 FNYEAQ. Trimming shortened V by 5 bases and J by 5 bases, and 15 bases separated the two germline ends. In DNA, the CDR3 is TGTGCCAGCAGCCACGGGGGGCCCTGGGAGACCCAGTACTTC. Its translation: CASSHGGPWETQYF.

The rearrangement links TRBV20-1 to TRBJ2-3, with D unclear. The CDR3 has 11 amino acids. Germline V gives CDR1 DFQATT, CDR2 SNEGSKA (reference sequence). V was shortened by 6 bases and J by 0 bases, with 4 bases between the two germline ends. DNA of the CDR3: TGCAGTGCAACTAGCACAGATACGCAGTATTTT. This encodes CSATSTDTQYF.

The CDR3 coding sequence is TGTGCCAGCAGTTACAAGAGGGAGGCAATTGAGAACACTGAAGCTTTCTTT. Encoded protein: CASSYKREAIENTEAFF. The rearrangement uses TRBV2 and TRBJ1-1; D is ambiguous. The germline V gene encodes CDR1 SNHLY and CDR2 FYNNEI. CDR3 length equals 17 residues. Trimming pared 5 bases from V and 1 base from J, leaving 20 bases between.

This chain joins TRBV7-9 and TRBJ1-2, with D possibly being TRBD1 (5 bases). The CDR3 runs to 12 residues. Trimming removed 6 bases from V and 4 bases from J, with 9 bases in between. Germline V gene sequence: CDR1 SEHNR, CDR2 FQNEAQ (reference sequence). The CDR3 region is CASRGQSYGYTF. DNA of the CDR3: TGTGCCAGCAGAGGACAAAGCTATGGCTACACCTTC.

J is TRBJ2-5 and V is TRBV30; TRBD2 aligns across 13 bases. This CDR3 contains 14 residues. V lost 7 bases and J lost 5; bases outside the gene matches: 7. The V gene's germline CDR1 is GTSNPN and CDR2 SVGIG (reference sequence). The CDR3 DNA is TGTGCCTTCTCACTAGCGGGGGGGCAGGAGACCCAGTACTTC. Encoded protein: CAFSLAGGQETQYF.

V is TRBV4-1 and J is TRBJ2-7, with D possibly TRBD2 on 5 matching bases. Germline CDR1 reads MGHRA; CDR2 reads YSYEKL. The CDR3 is 15 amino acids. Trimming shortened V by 0 bases and J by 1 base, and 10 bases separated the two germline ends. The DNA of the CDR3 is TGCGCCAGCAGCCAAGATCTCCGAGGGTCCTACGAGCAGTACTTC. This gives the protein CASSQDLRGSYEQYF.

The V call is TRBV30, the J call TRBJ1-5; D is perhaps TRBD1 (6 bases). V lost 0 bases to trimming and J lost 2 bases, with 11 bases between them. Germline CDR1 and CDR2: GTSNPN and SVGIG (reference sequence). This CDR3 spans 15 amino acids. The CDR3 coding sequence is TGTGCCTGGAGTGTAGGAGCAGGGGGCAATCAGCCCCAGCATTTT. Its translation: CAWSVGAGGNQPQHF.